In its sample, the clone carrying this TCR beta chain was seen a few times. Data came from immunoSEQ multiplex PCR; TCRdb stores just in-frame clones and leaves some out. The table has 190,000 or so clones, roughly three quarters seen once; the top ten hold roughly 10%. CDR1 and CDR2 (germline): LGHNA, YSLEER. The V end was cut by 1 base, the J end by 4 bases, with 11 bases between. The CDR3 runs to 14 residues. The data derive from a study of blood T cell repertoires in COVID-19. Study overall: Some COVID-19 samples were acute and others convalescent; all came from the United States, Italy and Spain. T cells, B-cell-depleted T cells, or PBMCs provided the cDNA or gDNA that served as material.

Seattle's enrolled individuals joined amid active infection and were then monitored longitudinally. Sequenced material: peripheral blood. This TCR derives from a woman older than 75 with COVID-19, enrolled during active disease. V usage is TRBV4-3 and J usage is TRBJ2-7, with a tentative D call TRBD1 (6 bases). CDR3 sequence reads: CASSQGWGRYEQYF. DNA for the CDR3: TGCGCCAGCAGCCAAGGGTGGGGGCGATACGAGCAGTACTTC.